The 22 T cell receptor beta chains below were found in one sample sequenced in a study of human T cells and chemical hapten exposure. TCRdb re-called the RACE reads with MiXCR, one entry per CDR3 protein. This sample yields approximately 77,000 distinct CDR3 sequences, of which around 15% are seen a single time; roughly 4.8% belongs to the top ten. Documented time point: pre-sensitization, week 0. As to treatment: therapeutic diphenylcyclopropenone sensitization with weekly scalp DPC. The sample here was whole blood, taken in connection with sensitization to the hapten diphenylcyclopropenone (DPC). Receptors originate from a woman aged 45-65 years with alopecia areata. Some clones in this sample may be carry-over from other donors' samples.

This clonotype was seen ten or more times. This chain links TRBV20-1 with TRBJ2-1, with 11 bases fitting TRBD2. V lost 3 bases to trimming and J lost 3 bases; unmatched junction nucleotides: 10. The CDR3 runs 17 residues. CDR1 is DFQATT, CDR2 SNEGSKA, per germline (reference sequence). This chain's CDR3 is CSASPSTGTSGYNEQFF. The CDR3 DNA is TGCAGTGCTAGCCCCTCAACCGGGACTAGCGGCTACAATGAGCAGTTCTTC.

This clonotype has just a few counts. The gene calls are TRBV11-3 and TRBJ2-3, with a possible D match to TRBD1 (6 bases). V was pared by 5 bases and J by 4 bases, with 10 bases between. Germline-derived CDR1 and CDR2 are SGHNT and YENEEA. The CDR3 sequence is 13 residues long. The CDR3 coding sequence is TGTGCCAGCAGCACAGGGACGGCAGATACGCAGTATTTT. Protein product: CASSTGTADTQYF.

The chain has TRBV9 and TRBJ2-2; no firm D call. The CDR3 is made up of 17 amino acids. V gave up 4 bases and J gave up 1 base, with 17 bases separating them. Per the germline V gene, CDR1 is SGDLS and CDR2 is YYNGEE. The CDR3 bases are TGTGCCAGCAGCCCGCGTTTCTCCACCGGGAACACCGGGGAGCTGTTTTTT. It encodes CASSPRFSTGNTGELFF.

This clonotype has only a few counts. The rearrangement joins TRBV28 to TRBJ2-3; D tentatively fits TRBD1 or TRBD2 (5 bases each). The CDR3 contains 17 residues. Looked up from germline, CDR1 is MDHEN and CDR2 is SYDVKM. The V end was cut by 5 bases, the J end by 3 bases, with 21 bases between. The DNA of the CDR3 is TGTGCCAGCAGTCAGCTAGGGACGGGAAGTAGGACAGATACGCAGTATTTT. The encoded protein is CASSQLGTGSRTDTQYF.

This chain connects TRBV4-2 to TRBJ1-2, with 10 nucleotides matching TRBD1. This CDR3 spans 14 amino acids. CDR1 and CDR2 (germline): LGHNA, YNFKEQ. V lost 3 bases, J lost 8 bases, and 6 bases stayed unmatched. CDR3 sequence (DNA): TGTGCCAGCAGCCAGGGACAGGGGTATCAAGGCTACACCTTC. Its translation: CASSQGQGYQGYTF.

Turning to this clonotype: Germline is not matched at one junction end, which may reflect a read error. The chain is built from TRBV11-3 and TRBJ2-1; 7 positions agree with TRBD2. CDR3 size: 14 residues. Germline V gene sequence: CDR1 SGHNT, CDR2 YENEEA. Here the CDR3 reads CASSPGTNYNELFF. The CDR3 DNA is TGTGCCAGCAGCCCCGGGACTAACTACAATGAGCTGTTCTTC.

This sequence joins TRBV20-1 and TRBJ2-3; D might be TRBD2 (5 bases). CDR1 is DFQATT, CDR2 SNEGSKA, per germline (reference sequence). CDR3 length equals 13 residues. Trimming stripped 6 bases from V and 3 bases from J, with 13 bases between. CDR3 bases: TGCAGTGCCACCACTAGTGGTACAGATACGCAGTATTTT. This translates into CSATTSGTDTQYF.

This clonotype occurred a few times. The chain employs TRBV7-9 and TRBJ2-7, with 7 nucleotides matching TRBD2. The CDR3 consists of 14 residues. After removal of 5 bases from V and 2 bases from J, the junction contained 6 bases not matched to a gene. Germline V CDR1 and CDR2: SEHNR, FQNEAQ (reference sequence). The CDR3 region is CASSPGLLTYEQYF. The CDR3 DNA reads as TGTGCCAGCAGCCCGGGACTACTAACCTACGAGCAGTACTTC.

This chain uses TRBV30 with TRBJ1-4; D call uncertain. The germline V gene has CDR1 GTSNPN and CDR2 SVGIG (reference sequence). The CDR3 consists of 11 residues. V lost 0 bases and J lost 12, with 8 bases in between. This CDR3 is CAWSVQNELFF. As DNA, the CDR3 is TGTGCCTGGAGTGTACAGAACGAACTGTTTTTT.

The chain joins TRBV9 to TRBJ2-3; D is uncertain. This CDR3 comprises 12 residues. Per germline, CDR1 SGDLS and CDR2 YYNGEE. V gave up 3 bases and J gave up 2 bases, with 4 bases separating them. The CDR3, as DNA: TGTGCCAGCAGCGGAGCCACAGATACGCAGTATTTT. Its translation: CASSGATDTQYF.

V gene TRBV20-1 combines with J gene TRBJ2-3; the D gene is possibly TRBD2 (6 bases). Per the germline V gene, CDR1 is DFQATT and CDR2 is SNEGSKA (reference sequence). The CDR3 is 16 residues long. V was trimmed by 3 bases and J by 2 bases, leaving 18 bases between them. The CDR3: CSASWRERRNTDTQYF. In nucleotides, the CDR3 is TGCAGTGCTAGTTGGAGGGAGCGCCGCAACACAGATACGCAGTATTTT.

This clonotype came up a few times. The CDR3 nucleotides read TGTGCCAGCAGCTTAGCCCGCGGGGGCAACGAGCAGTACTTC. This encodes CASSLARGGNEQYF. The chain combines TRBV11-2 with TRBJ2-7, with TRBD2 as a possible D gene (7 bases). CDR3 size: 14 residues. Germline values: CDR1 SGHAT, CDR2 FQNNGV. The V gene lost 1 base and the J gene lost 5 bases, with 12 bases spanning the gap.

This clonotype was seen more than once but under ten times. The chain combines TRBV10-1 with TRBJ2-3; 7 bases are shared with TRBD2. Germline loops: CDR1 WNHNN, CDR2 SYGVQD (reference sequence). V shed 6 bases, J shed 2 bases, and the junction held 5 bases outside the gene matches. The CDR3 is 14 residues long. The chain's CDR3 is CASSGTSDTDTQYF. The CDR3 DNA reads as TGCGCCAGCAGCGGAACTAGCGACACAGATACGCAGTATTTT.

This clonotype was detected many times. The chain recombines TRBV6-1 with TRBJ2-5; D possibly corresponds to TRBD2 (6 bases). Germline lookup yields CDR1 MNHNS and CDR2 SASEGT. Trimming removed 5 bases at V and 1 base at J, with 14 bases between. This CDR3 spans 15 amino acids. The chain's CDR3 is CASSSPTGVQETQYF. For the CDR3, the DNA is TGTGCCAGCAGTTCGCCGACGGGAGTCCAAGAGACCCAGTACTTC.

This chain joins TRBV6-4 and TRBJ2-1; D perhaps matches TRBD1 (5 bases). The CDR3 extends over 15 amino acids. Trimming removed 3 bases at V and 3 bases at J, with 12 bases between. The germline gives CDR1 MRHNA, CDR2 SNTAGT. The CDR3 DNA sequence: TGTGCCAGCAGTGAAGGGGAAGGAATCTACAATGAGCAGTTCTTC. Encoded protein: CASSEGEGIYNEQFF.

The chain carries TRBV14 and TRBJ2-7, with D tentatively TRBD1 or TRBD2 (6 bases each). The CDR3 length is 13 residues. V was pared by 0 bases and J by 6 bases, with 9 bases between. Germline CDR1 reads SGHDN; CDR2 reads FVKESK. The CDR3 loop is CASSQDRGREQYF. CDR3 sequence (DNA): TGTGCCAGCAGCCAAGATCGGGGGCGCGAGCAGTACTTC.

J is TRBJ1-5 and V is TRBV28; D not certain. V shed 3 bases and J shed 2 bases, with 11 bases lying between them. Germline CDR1 reads MDHEN; CDR2 reads SYDVKM. The CDR3 sequence is 15 residues long. The CDR3 loop is CASSLISNGNQPQHF. As DNA, the CDR3 is TGTGCCAGCAGTTTGATCAGTAATGGCAATCAGCCCCAGCATTTT. The full variable domain, completed using reference TRBV28 and TRBJ1-5, is DVKVTQSSRYLVKRTGEKVFLECVQDMDHENMFWYRQDPGLGLRLIYFSYDVKMKEKGDIPEGYSVSREKKERFSLILESASTNQTSMYLCASSLISNGNQPQHFGDGTRLSIL.

This clonotype was found a few times. This rearrangement joins TRBV2 to TRBJ1-4, with TRBD1 matching 12 bases. The V and J ends lost 3 bases and 7 bases, in that order; junction bases with no gene match: 3. This CDR3 spans 15 amino acids. CDR1 and CDR2 from the germline V gene are SNHLY and FYNNEI. CDR3 loop: CASSEGTGGFEKLFF. DNA for the CDR3: TGTGCCAGCAGTGAGGGGACAGGGGGCTTTGAAAAACTGTTTTTT.

There are many counts of this clonotype. The chain uses TRBV6-6 and TRBJ2-3; TRBD2 agrees at 7 bases. Losses at the gene ends were 5 bases for V and 0 bases for J; bases not matched to a gene: 8. The CDR3 is 16 residues long. Looked up from germline, CDR1 is MNHNY and CDR2 is SVGAGI (reference sequence). The CDR3: CASSPRASGSTDTQYF. The CDR3 region has the DNA TGTGCCAGCAGTCCCCGGGCTAGCGGTAGCACAGATACGCAGTATTTT.

The J gene is TRBJ2-1, the V gene TRBV27; D remains ambiguous. Germline V gene data show CDR1 as MNHEY and CDR2 as SMNVEV (reference sequence). CDR3 length: 16 residues. V dropped 2 bases and J dropped 1 base, with 12 bases sitting between them. The CDR3 spells CASSLRTSRSYNEQFF. Here the CDR3 DNA reads TGTGCCAGCAGTTTAAGAACAAGCCGATCCTACAATGAGCAGTTCTTC.

The chain carries TRBV7-9 and TRBJ1-4; D possibly corresponds to TRBD1 (5 bases). V shed 0 bases and J shed 8 bases, with 16 bases lying between them. CDR1 is SEHNR, CDR2 FQNEAQ, per germline (reference sequence). The CDR3 loop spans 16 amino acids. CDR3 sequence: CASSLASGRRSEKLFF. DNA of the CDR3: TGTGCCAGCAGCTTAGCCTCAGGGCGCAGAAGCGAAAAACTGTTTTTT.

This sequence joins TRBV7-2 and TRBJ1-6, with 8 positions matching TRBD1. Trimming removed 4 bases from V and 9 bases from J; junction bases left unmatched: 8. CDR3 length: 15 residues. CDR1 is SGHTA and CDR2 is FQGNSA in the germline V gene. The CDR3 reads CASSSRTGSGSPLHF. DNA of the CDR3: TGTGCCAGCAGCTCGCGGACAGGGAGCGGTTCACCCCTCCACTTT.